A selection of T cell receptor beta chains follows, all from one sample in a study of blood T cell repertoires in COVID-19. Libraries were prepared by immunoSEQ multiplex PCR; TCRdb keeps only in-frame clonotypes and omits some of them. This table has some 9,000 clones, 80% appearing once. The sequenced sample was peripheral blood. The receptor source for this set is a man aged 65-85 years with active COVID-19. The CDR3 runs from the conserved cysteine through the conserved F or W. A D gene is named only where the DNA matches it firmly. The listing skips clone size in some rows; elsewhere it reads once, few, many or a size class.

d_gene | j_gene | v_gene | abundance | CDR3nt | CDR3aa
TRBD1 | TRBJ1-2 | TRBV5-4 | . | TGTGCCAGCAGCGGACAGGGGATGGGAATTGGCTACACCTTC | CASSGQGMGIGYTF
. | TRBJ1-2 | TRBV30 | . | TGTGCCTGGATTAGAGGGGGGGACTATGGCTACACCTTC | CAWIRGGDYGYTF
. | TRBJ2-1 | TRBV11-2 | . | TGTGCCAGCAGCGCAATGCGGACTCTACCGGGGGAGCAGTTCTTC | CASSAMRTLPGEQFF
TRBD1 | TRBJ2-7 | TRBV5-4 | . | TGTGCCAGCAGCTGGGGACAGGGTCTCAACGAGCAGTACTTC | CASSWGQGLNEQYF
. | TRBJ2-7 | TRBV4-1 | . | TGCGCCAGCAGCCAAGACAGGGGCGAGCAGTACTTC | CASSQDRGEQYF
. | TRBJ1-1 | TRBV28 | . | TGTGCCAGCAGTCGAGGGGGGGAGCAGAACACTGAAGCTTTCTTT | CASSRGGEQNTEAFF
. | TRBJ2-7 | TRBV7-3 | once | TGTGCCAGCAGCTTAACAGGGGGCGAGCAGTACTTC | CASSLTGGEQYF
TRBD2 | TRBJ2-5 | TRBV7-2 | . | TGTGCCAGCAGCCACGCTACTAGCGGGAGGTCTCAAGAGACCCAGTACTTC | CASSHATSGRSQETQYF
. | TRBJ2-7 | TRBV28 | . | TGTGCCAGCAGTTTACGCGGTGCCGGCTTCTCCTACGAGCAGTACTTC | CASSLRGAGFSYEQYF
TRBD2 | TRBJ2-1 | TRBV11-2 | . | TGTGCCAGCAGCTTCCGGATAGCGGGCTCCTACAATGAGCAGTTCTTC | CASSFRIAGSYNEQFF
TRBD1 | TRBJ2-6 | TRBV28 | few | TGTGCCAGCAGAGCCGGGACAGGGTTAACTGGGGCCAACGTCCTGACTTTC | CASRAGTGLTGANVLTF
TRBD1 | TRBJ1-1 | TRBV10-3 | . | TGTGCCATCAGTGATGGACAGGGAGGGACTGAAGCTTTCTTT | CAISDGQGGTEAFF
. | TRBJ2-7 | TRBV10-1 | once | TGCGCCAGCGGAGAGGGCTACGAGCAGTACTTC | CASGEGYEQYF
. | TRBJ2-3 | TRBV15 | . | TGTGCCACCAGCAGAGATCCAGGGACAGATACGCAGTATTTT | CATSRDPGTDTQYF
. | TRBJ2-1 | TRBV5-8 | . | TGTGCCAGCAGCTTGGCCCCAACTAGTTATGAGCAGTTCTTC | CASSLAPTSYEQFF
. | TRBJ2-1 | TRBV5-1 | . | TGCGCCAGCAGCACGTCGGTAAACAATGAGCAGTTCTTC | CASSTSVNNEQFF
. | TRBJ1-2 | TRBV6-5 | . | TGTGCCAGCAGTCCGGGGATACTCTATGGCTACACCTTC | CASSPGILYGYTF
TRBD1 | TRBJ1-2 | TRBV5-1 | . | TGCGCCAGCAGCTTGGCGGGACAGGGTGGAGGCTACACCTTC | CASSLAGQGGGYTF
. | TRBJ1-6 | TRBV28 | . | TGTGCCACCAACGGAGCCTATAATTCACCCCTCCACTTT | CATNGAYNSPLHF
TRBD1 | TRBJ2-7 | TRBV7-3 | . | TGTGCCAGCAGCATTAACAGGGGGTACGAGCAGTACTTC | CASSINRGYEQYF
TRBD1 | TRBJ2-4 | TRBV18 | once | TGTGCCAGCTCCCCCGGGGACAGGGAGTTTGGCAAAAACATTCAGTACTTC | CASSPGDREFGKNIQYF
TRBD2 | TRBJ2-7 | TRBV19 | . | TGTGCCAGTAGCCAAAAACTAGCGGGAGGCCCCCCCTACGAGCAGTACTTC | CASSQKLAGGPPYEQYF
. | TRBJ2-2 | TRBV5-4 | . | TGTGCCAGCAGCTTCGGCCAGGGGAACACCGGGGAGCTGTTTTTT | CASSFGQGNTGELFF
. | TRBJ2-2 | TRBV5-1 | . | TGCGCCAGCAGCTTGGAGGGGTTGGCCGGGGAGCTGTTTTTT | CASSLEGLAGELFF
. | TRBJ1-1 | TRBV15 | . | TGTGCCACCAGCAGAGTAACAGCGAACACTGAAGCTTTCTTT | CATSRVTANTEAFF
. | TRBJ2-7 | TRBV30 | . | TGTGCCGGGGGAGGCAGGGACGAGCAGTACTTC | CAGGGRDEQYF
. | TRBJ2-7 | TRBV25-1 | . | TGTGCCAGCAGTGACTACTACGAGCAGTACTTC | CASSDYYEQYF
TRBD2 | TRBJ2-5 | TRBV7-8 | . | TGTGCCAGCAGCCCCCCCGGGACTAGCGGGAGGGCCTGGTACTTC | CASSPPGTSGRAWYF
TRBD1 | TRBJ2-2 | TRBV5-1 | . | TGCGCCAGCAGCTTGGGGACAGGGAACACCGGGGAGCTGTTTTTT | CASSLGTGNTGELFF
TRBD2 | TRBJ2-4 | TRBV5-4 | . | TGTGCCAGCAGCTTTAGAGCGGGAGGAAACATTCAGTACTTC | CASSFRAGGNIQYF
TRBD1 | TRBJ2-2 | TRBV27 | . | TGTGCCAGCAGTTCCAGGACAGGGGGCACCACCGGGGAGCTGTTTTTT | CASSSRTGGTTGELFF
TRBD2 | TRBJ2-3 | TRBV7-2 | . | TGTGCCAGCAGCCCATCGGGGACTAGCGGGAGGACAGATACGCAGTATTTT | CASSPSGTSGRTDTQYF
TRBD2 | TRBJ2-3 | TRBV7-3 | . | TGTGCCAGCAGCTTTGGGGGGAGGGCCCCAGATACGCAGTATTTT | CASSFGGRAPDTQYF
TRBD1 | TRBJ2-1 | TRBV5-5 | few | TGTGCCAGCAGCTTGATTCTCAGGACAGGGGGGAATGAGCAGTTCTTC | CASSLILRTGGNEQFF
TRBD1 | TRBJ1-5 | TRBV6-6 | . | TGTGCCAGCAGACGACAGGGGGCGCAGGGGGGCAATCAGCCCCAGCATTTT | CASRRQGAQGGNQPQHF
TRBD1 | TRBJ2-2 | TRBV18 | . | TGTGCCAGCTCCCAGGGACAGGGGGCGCGAAGGACCGGGGAGCTGTTTTTT | CASSQGQGARRTGELFF
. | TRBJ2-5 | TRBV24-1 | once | TGTGCCACCAGCAACCCCCGGACAGTACAAGAGACCCAGTACTTC | CATSNPRTVQETQYF
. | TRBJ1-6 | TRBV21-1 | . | TGTGCCAGCAGCAATAAGGACAGGGCTTATTCACCCCTCCACTTT | CASSNKDRAYSPLHF
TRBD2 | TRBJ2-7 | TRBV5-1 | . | TGCGCCAGCAGCACTAGCGGGGGCTTGGAGCAGTACTTC | CASSTSGGLEQYF
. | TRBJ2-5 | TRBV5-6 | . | TGTGCCAGCAGACGTCTGGGCGGAGCGGCTGGAGAGACCCAGTACTTC | CASRRLGGAAGETQYF
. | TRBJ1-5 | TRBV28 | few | TGTGCCAGCAGTCAGGGCCCTTCGTTGACCCAGCATTTT | CASSQGPSLTQHF